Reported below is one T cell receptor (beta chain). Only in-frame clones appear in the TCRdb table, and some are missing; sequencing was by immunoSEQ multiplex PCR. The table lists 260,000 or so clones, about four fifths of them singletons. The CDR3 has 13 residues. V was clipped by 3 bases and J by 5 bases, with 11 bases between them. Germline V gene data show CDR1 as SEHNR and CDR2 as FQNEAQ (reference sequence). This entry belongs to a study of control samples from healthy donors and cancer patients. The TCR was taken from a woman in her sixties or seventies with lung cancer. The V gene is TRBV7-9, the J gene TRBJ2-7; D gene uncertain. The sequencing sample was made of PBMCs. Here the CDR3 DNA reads TGTGCCAGCAGCTTTGGCTATTTGGACGAGCAGTACTTC. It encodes CASSFGYLDEQYF.